This TCR beta chain was retrieved from a study of blood T cells in healthy people across ages. A sample-barcoded 5' primer and a J-beta primer mix were used in a second PCR of about 7 to 12 cycles. Sequencing recovered at least 3 million CDR3-containing paired-end reads from each sample. MiXCR, applied by TCRdb to the 5' RACE reads, yields one record per CDR3 protein. The repertoire holds roughly 2 million distinct CDR3 sequences, around half seen once, with roughly 2.1% in the top ten. Material: blood. The sequence derives from a woman aged 40 to 55 in good health.

CDR3 loop: CASSYATLAGGLETQYF. In DNA, the CDR3 is TGTGCCAGCAGTTACGCCACACTAGCGGGGGGGTTGGAGACCCAGTACTTC. The chain has TRBV6-6 and TRBJ2-5, with 13 positions matching TRBD2. The germline CDR1 and CDR2 sequences are MNHNY and SVGAGI (reference sequence). Trimming removed 2 bases from V and 5 bases from J; junction bases left unmatched: 8. This CDR3 has 17 amino acids.